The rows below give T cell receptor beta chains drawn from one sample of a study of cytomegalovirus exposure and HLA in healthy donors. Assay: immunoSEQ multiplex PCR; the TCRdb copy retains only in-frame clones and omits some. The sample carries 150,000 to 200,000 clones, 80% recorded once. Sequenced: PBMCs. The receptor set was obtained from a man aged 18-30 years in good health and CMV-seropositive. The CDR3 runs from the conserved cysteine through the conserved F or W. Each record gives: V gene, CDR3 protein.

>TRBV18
CASSPPLQTKTYEQYF
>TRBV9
CASGHDRDYEQYF
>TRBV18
CASSWTGGASNQPQHF
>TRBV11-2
CASSLETRVSTEAFF
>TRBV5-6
CASSLYGTRGDQFF
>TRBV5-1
CASSLVVVGGGNEQFF
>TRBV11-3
CASSLPGAGNEQFF
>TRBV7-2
CASSSGGGGAYSNQPQHF
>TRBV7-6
CASSLAQGGVADTQYF
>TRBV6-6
CASSLGLAGNQETQYF
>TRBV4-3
CASSPQGSGEKLFF
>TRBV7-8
CASSLIWGVYNQPQHF
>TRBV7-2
CASSFGGGPYEQYF
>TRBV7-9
CASSPLGRELANYGYTF
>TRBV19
CASSNSPQISNTEAFF
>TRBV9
CASSVSSGGRSYGYTF
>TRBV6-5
CASRRAKPYEQYF
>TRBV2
CASSERRAADGYTF
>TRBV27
CASSSGLHAYNEQFF
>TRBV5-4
CASARQGDYEQYF
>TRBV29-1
CSADTGSNEQYF
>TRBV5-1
CASSLAGEGGYTEAFF
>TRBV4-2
CASSQESGRAMNEQFF
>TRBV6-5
CASSYQVGASGGRRYF
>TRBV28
CASSDGSLAKNIQYF
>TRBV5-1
CASSPWAGVGTEAFF
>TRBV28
CASSPSSEQYF
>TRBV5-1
CASSSSGVSYEQYF
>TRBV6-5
CASSPQGGYGYTF
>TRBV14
CASSPATNEKLFF
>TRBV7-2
CASSFDSSGNTIYF
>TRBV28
CASRSLRQADTGELFF
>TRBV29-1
CSVQNTVGGELFF
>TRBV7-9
CASRLLTGYGYTF
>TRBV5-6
CASSLGSGDEQYF
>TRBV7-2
CASSSDTGELFF
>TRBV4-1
CASSAQGTRNYGYTF
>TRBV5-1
CASSLGGQGQGSYEQYF
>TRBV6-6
CASKNSGSDYEQYF
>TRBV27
CASSLRWGPDRDSPTDTQYF
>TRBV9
CASSSVSGTEAFF
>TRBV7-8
CASSFYVPGQGYEQFF
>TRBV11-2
CASSVVQDSPPGYTF
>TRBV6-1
CAGAGWEGETQYF
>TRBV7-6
CASSRGQGGIRSYEQYF
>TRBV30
CAWGDLTGEQFF
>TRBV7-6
CASSRDLKDTQYF
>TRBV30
CAWNLASNQPQHF
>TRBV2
CASSQMGGLSRLEQYF
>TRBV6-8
CASSWAVYRGHTEAFF
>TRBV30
CACDSMGGTNEKLFF
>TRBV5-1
CASSLDSIYSYGYTF
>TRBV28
CASSLGTGVDYGYTF
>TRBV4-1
CASSQSTARNYGYTF
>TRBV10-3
CAISVKGQGAIEQYF